One T cell receptor beta chain is described in this entry. Its antigen is undetermined. The CDR3 is 12 residues long. The germline V gene has CDR1 SGHAT and CDR2 FQNNGV. V lost 5 bases and J 3 bases, leaving 8 bases between the germline ends. The record originates from a study of shared clonotypes between healthy human individuals. Study observations and caveats: Richness estimates generally favored naive over memory subsets.

Naive CD8 cells, CD45RO-negative and positively selected for CCR7, excluded terminally differentiated effector memory CD45RA+ cells. The assay was immunoSEQ multiplex PCR, and TCRdb's table has in-frame clones only and misses some. This table has fewer than 850,000 clones, around 96% appearing once. The sequencing sample was made of naive CD8+ T cells sorted from blood. The chain joins TRBV11-2 to TRBJ2-7, with unresolved D. The sequence was collected from a man aged 25-45 years in good health. DNA of the CDR3: TGTGCCAGCAGCAAGGGCCACTACGAGCAGTACTTC. Protein: CASSKGHYEQYF.